A single sample gave rise to the 15 T cell receptor beta chains below, sequenced in a study of blood T cell repertoires in COVID-19. The assay was immunoSEQ multiplex PCR, and TCRdb's table has in-frame clones only and misses some. The data contain fewer than 200,000 clones, about 85% of them singletons. Source material: peripheral blood. All receptors derive from a man aged 60 to 69 who had recovered from COVID-19.

The rearrangement joins TRBV18 to TRBJ1-1; tentatively, D is TRBD1 (6 bases). The CDR3 spans 15 residues. Germline loops: CDR1 KGHSH, CDR2 LQKENI. The V and J ends lost 3 bases and 4 bases respectively, with 15 bases between them. The CDR3 spells CASSPREGGSTEAFF. The CDR3 DNA follows: TGTGCCAGCTCACCGAGGGAAGGGGGTAGCACTGAAGCTTTCTTT.

V gene TRBV7-8 combines with J gene TRBJ2-5; 8 bases agree with TRBD1. The CDR3 is 15 amino acids. The V segment lost 1 base and the J segment 5 bases; nucleotides outside the gene matches: 6. Germline values: CDR1 SGHVS, CDR2 FQNEAQ. CDR3 loop: CASSLGRTGQETQYF. The CDR3 DNA reads as TGTGCCAGCAGCTTAGGTCGGACAGGGCAGGAGACCCAGTACTTC.

The chain joins TRBV7-2 to TRBJ1-1; D is possibly TRBD1 (5 bases). V shed 5 bases and J shed 11 bases, with 21 bases lying between them. Germline assignment: CDR1 SGHTA and CDR2 FQGNSA. CDR3 length: 14 residues. The CDR3 loop is CASSLGEGRASAFF. The CDR3 region has the DNA TGTGCCAGCAGCCTAGGGGAGGGCAGGGCCAGTGCTTTCTTT.

CDR3 coding DNA: TGTGCCATCAGTGAGTCCAAGGGGTTGAATGAAAAACTGTTTTTT. As protein: CAISESKGLNEKLFF. This chain uses TRBV10-3 with TRBJ1-4, with a tentative D call TRBD1 (5 bases). The germline V gene has CDR1 ENHRY and CDR2 SYGVKD. The ends were cut back, 0 bases at V and 5 bases at J, with 10 bases in the middle. CDR3 length: 15 residues.

The genes are TRBV18 and TRBJ1-3, with TRBD1 matching 8 bases. The V and J ends lost 5 bases and 4 bases, in that order; junction bases with no gene match: 10. Germline loops: CDR1 KGHSH, CDR2 LQKENI. This CDR3 region has 16 residues. The CDR3 DNA is TGTGCCAGCTCATCCGGGACAGGTGTGGGCGGAAACACCATATATTTT. Translation: CASSSGTGVGGNTIYF.

V is TRBV6-1 and J is TRBJ1-2; 10 bases map to TRBD1. The length of the CDR3 is 14 residues. The junction had 5 bases not matched to a gene; V was cut back by 4 bases and J by 6 bases. Germline CDR1 is MNHNS and CDR2 is SASEGT. This CDR3 is CASSGQGAIDGYTF. DNA for the CDR3: TGTGCCAGCAGTGGACAGGGGGCTATCGATGGCTACACCTTC.

J is TRBJ2-4 and V is TRBV6-2 or TRBV6-3; TRBD1 matches at 7 bases. Trimming cost V 2 bases and J 7 bases; bases outside gene matches: 8. The CDR3 loop spans 15 amino acids. Looked up from germline, CDR1 is MNHEY and CDR2 is SVGEGT. DNA of the CDR3: TGTGCCAGCAGTTACGGGACAGTGGGTTGGAACATTCAGTACTTC. It specifies CASSYGTVGWNIQYF.

J is TRBJ2-1 and V is TRBV10-3; D call uncertain. Germline-derived CDR1 and CDR2 are ENHRY and SYGVKD. The CDR3 loop spans 12 amino acids. V dropped 11 bases and J dropped 7 bases, with 15 bases sitting between them. The CDR3 loop reads CALRDEANEQFF. CDR3 in DNA: TGTGCCCTCCGAGACGAGGCGAATGAGCAGTTCTTC.

This chain connects TRBV10-3 to TRBJ1-2, with D maybe TRBD1 (6 bases). V was pared by 4 bases and J by 0 bases, with 12 bases between. The CDR3 covers 15 residues. CDR1 is ENHRY, CDR2 SYGVKD, per germline. The CDR3 DNA reads TGTGCCATCAGTGGCCAAGGACAGTCTAACTATGGCTACACCTTC. It yields the protein CAISGQGQSNYGYTF.

This clone was seen just once. The chain is built from TRBV5-1 and TRBJ1-1, with D possibly being TRBD1 (6 bases). CDR1 SGHRS and CDR2 YFSETQ come from the germline V gene. CDR3 length: 14 amino acids. The germline V and J ends were trimmed by 6 bases and 0 bases, with 12 bases remaining between them. For the CDR3, the DNA is TGCGCCAGCACCACGACAGGAATGAACACTGAAGCTTTCTTT. Encoded protein: CASTTTGMNTEAFF.

V gene TRBV19 combines with J gene TRBJ1-4; 8 bases map to TRBD1. This CDR3 comprises 14 residues. V was clipped by 5 bases and J by 8 bases; unmatched bases: 7. Germline lookup yields CDR1 LNHDA and CDR2 SQIVND (reference sequence). CDR3 sequence reads: CASSVQGVGEKLFF. In DNA form, the CDR3 reads TGTGCCAGTAGTGTACAGGGGGTAGGAGAAAAACTGTTTTTT.

The CDR3, as DNA: TGTGCCATCAGTTCCCCGGGACAGAGGAATTCACCCCTCCACTTT. It encodes CAISSPGQRNSPLHF. V is TRBV10-3 and J is TRBJ1-6; TRBD1 matches 7 bases. The CDR3 sequence is 15 residues long. The ends lost 5 bases at V and 7 bases at J; junction bases unmatched: 8. In germline, CDR1 is ENHRY, CDR2 SYGVKD.

This clone was seen more than once but under ten times. The chain carries TRBV19 and TRBJ1-1; D perhaps matches TRBD1 (5 bases). CDR1 LNHDA and CDR2 SQIVND come from the germline V gene (reference sequence). V shed 4 bases and J shed 0 bases, with 6 bases lying between them. The CDR3 contains 13 residues. The CDR3 spells CASSTTVNTEAFF. The CDR3 coding sequence is TGTGCCAGTAGTACGACAGTGAACACTGAAGCTTTCTTT. The whole variable domain, filled in from reference TRBV19 and TRBJ1-1, reads DGGITQSPKYLFRKEGQNVTLSCEQNLNHDAMYWYRQDPGQGLRLIYYSQIVNDFQKGDIAEGYSVSREKKESFPLTVTSAQKNPTAFYLCASSTTVNTEAFFGQGTRLTVV.

This clone was observed many times. The chain is built from TRBV3-1 (or the pseudogene TRBV3-2) and TRBJ1-1, with D uncertain. Trimming shortened V by 0 bases and J by 6 bases, and 11 bases separated the two germline ends. Looked up from germline, CDR1 is LGHDT and CDR2 is YNNKEL (reference sequence). The CDR3 runs 14 residues. In DNA form, the CDR3 reads TGTGCCAGCAGCCAAGATGGGCAGGAGGCTGAAGCTTTCTTT. It codes for CASSQDGQEAEAFF.

The V and J genes are TRBV6-1 and TRBJ2-5, with D maybe TRBD2 (5 bases). The germline CDR1 and CDR2 sequences are MNHNS and SASEGT. Trimming pared 3 bases from V and 1 base from J, leaving 9 bases between. CDR3 size: 14 residues. The CDR3 sequence: CASSEGVLQETQYF. The CDR3 DNA reads as TGTGCCAGCAGTGAGGGAGTGCTCCAAGAGACCCAGTACTTC.